This T cell receptor (beta chain) was recorded in a study of T cell clonality in common variable immunodeficiency. Study outcomes and limitations: Authors noted CVID clonality's cause needs subpopulation repertoire sequencing.

This CDR3 is built from 16 residues. Trimming removed 10 bases at V and 1 base at J, with 20 bases between. Per the germline V gene, CDR1 is LNHDA and CDR2 is SQIVND (reference sequence). Here immunoSEQ multiplex PCR was the method, and the copy in TCRdb shows in-frame clones only, minus some. The sample shows roughly 50,000 clones, none of them appearing just once. Details on this clone: Its antigen is unidentified. Since a much larger clone is just one base distant, this may be a read error. The observed sequence ends 3 residues before the CDR3 terminus, with the missing tail filled in from the germline J gene.

This TCR was sampled from a person aged 18 to 75 in good health. V gene TRBV19 combines with J gene TRBJ2-1, with D possibly TRBD2 on 5 matching bases. The specimen sequenced was peripheral blood mononuclear cells. CDR3 DNA (partial): TGTGCCACTACGGCGGCTGCAAGGAGGTCCTACAATGAG. It translates to CATTAAARRSYNE. The whole CDR3 sequence reads CATTAAARRSYNEQFF.